This entry features one T cell receptor (beta chain) sequence. This clonotype was seen more than once but under ten times. Its antigen is still unknown. No qualities accompany the bases; no much larger clone lies one base away. Sequenced on an Illumina HiSeq 2500. Quantitative 5'-RACE with molecular barcodes was the method used to prepare the TCR beta libraries. As for how the authors treated the data: A new computational method based on a probabilistic model of VDJ rearrangement was used to identify disease-linked TCR variants. The public reads were run again by TCRdb, first through fastp at Q25 and then through MiXCR, and only productive beta chains were kept. Each CDR3 protein appears once, grouped with its most common genes and DNA. The V and J calls reflect TCRdb's pipeline rather than the authors' work. Here the sample has roughly 700,000 distinct CDR3 sequences; roughly 19% occur a single time. Around a fifth of the sample is held by the ten biggest clonotypes.

These data belong to a study of CD8 T cells in ankylosing spondylitis (dated by TCRdb to about 2017). A note on the overall study: T cell receptor beta repertoires were profiled in healthy donors and ankylosing spondylitis patients so that disease-linked TCR variants could be found. The full study cohort was made up of 25 ankylosing spondylitis patients and 95 to 130 healthy donors. Peripheral blood was sampled, and synovial fluid was also collected from ankylosing spondylitis patients. On the study overall, not on this receptor specifically: A TCR beta motif made up of several highly homologous amino acid variants appeared to be characteristic of blood from ankylosing spondylitis patients. Some motif variants were previously reported in synovial fluid and blood of reactive arthritis patients, suggesting common disease-initiation mechanisms. According to the report, matched synovial fluid samples from ankylosing spondylitis patients were significantly enriched for the disease-linked clones. The disease-linked clones had a CD8+ phenotype and were found at relatively low frequencies in peripheral blood.

The CDR3 covers 15 residues, taking in both the cysteine and the phenylalanine. Just CDR3 DNA is preserved here, 45 bases in frame from base 1. The junction shows trimming of 3 bases on V and 4 bases on J, and the gene matches do not reach 6 bases of it. Sequenced sample: blood, either unsorted or a sorted T cell fraction (not recorded which). The rearranged chain carries TRBV12-3 or TRBV12-4 and TRBJ2-3; 8 bases in between match TRBD2. This clonotype originated in a male donor with ankylosing spondylitis. The CDR3 region: CASSFQAGAADTQYF. The nucleotide sequence reads TGTGCCAGCAGTTTCCAAGCGGGGGCCGCAGATACGCAGTATTTT.